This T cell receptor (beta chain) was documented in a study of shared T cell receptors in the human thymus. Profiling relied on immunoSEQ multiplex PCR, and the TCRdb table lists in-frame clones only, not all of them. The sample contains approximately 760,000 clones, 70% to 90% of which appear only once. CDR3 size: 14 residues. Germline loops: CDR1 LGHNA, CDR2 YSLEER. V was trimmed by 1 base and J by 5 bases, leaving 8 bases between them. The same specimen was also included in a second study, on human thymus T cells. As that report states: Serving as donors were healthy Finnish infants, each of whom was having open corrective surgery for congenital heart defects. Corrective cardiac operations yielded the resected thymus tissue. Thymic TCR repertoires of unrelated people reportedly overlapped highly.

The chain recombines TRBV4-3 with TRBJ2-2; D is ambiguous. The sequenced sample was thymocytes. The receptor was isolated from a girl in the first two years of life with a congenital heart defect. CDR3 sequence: CASSQVSRTGELFF. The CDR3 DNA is TGCGCCAGCAGCCAAGTTTCTCGGACCGGGGAGCTGTTTTTT.